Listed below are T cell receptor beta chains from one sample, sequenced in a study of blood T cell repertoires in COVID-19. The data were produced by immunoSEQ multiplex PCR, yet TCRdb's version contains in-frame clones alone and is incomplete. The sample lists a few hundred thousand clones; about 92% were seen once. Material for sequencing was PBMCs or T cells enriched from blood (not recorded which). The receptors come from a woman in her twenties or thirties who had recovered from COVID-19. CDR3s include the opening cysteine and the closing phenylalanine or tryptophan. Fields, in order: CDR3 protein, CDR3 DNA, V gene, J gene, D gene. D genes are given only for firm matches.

CDR3 protein: CASSFGTPVSGANVLTF
CDR3 DNA: TGTGCCAGCAGTTTCGGGACACCAGTCTCTGGGGCCAACGTCCTGACTTTC
V gene: TRBV27
J gene: TRBJ2-6
D gene: .

CDR3 protein: CASSLVQGVAFF
CDR3 DNA: TGTGCCAGCAGCTTAGTACAGGGGGTAGCTTTCTTT
V gene: TRBV7-9
J gene: TRBJ1-1
D gene: TRBD1

CDR3 protein: CASSLQSGTYEQYF
CDR3 DNA: TGTGCCAGCAGCTTACAATCGGGGACCTACGAGCAGTACTTC
V gene: TRBV7-8
J gene: TRBJ2-7
D gene: .

CDR3 protein: CASSDGQAGYGYTF
CDR3 DNA: TGTGCCAGCAGTGACGGACAGGCGGGCTATGGCTACACCTTC
V gene: TRBV6-4
J gene: TRBJ1-2
D gene: TRBD1

CDR3 protein: CASSLETGWASGELFF
CDR3 DNA: TGCGCCAGCAGCTTGGAAACAGGGTGGGCATCCGGGGAGCTGTTTTTT
V gene: TRBV5-1
J gene: TRBJ2-2
D gene: .

CDR3 protein: CASRNYNAGGKDTEAFF
CDR3 DNA: TGTGCCAGCAGGAACTACAACGCGGGGGGGAAGGACACTGAAGCTTTCTTT
V gene: TRBV2
J gene: TRBJ1-1
D gene: .

CDR3 protein: CAIFSGPYNEQFF
CDR3 DNA: TGCGCCATCTTTAGCGGACCCTACAATGAGCAGTTCTTC
V gene: TRBV10-1
J gene: TRBJ2-1
D gene: .

CDR3 protein: CASRPGDTKETQYF
CDR3 DNA: TGCGCCAGCAGACCTGGGGACACCAAAGAGACCCAGTACTTC
V gene: TRBV5-1
J gene: TRBJ2-5
D gene: .

CDR3 protein: CASLTRAFYNSPLHF
CDR3 DNA: TGTGCCAGCCTGACGAGGGCTTTCTATAATTCACCCCTCCACTTT
V gene: TRBV6-4
J gene: TRBJ1-6
D gene: .

CDR3 protein: CASSLGQANTGELFF
CDR3 DNA: TGTGCCAGCAGCTTAGGACAGGCAAACACCGGGGAGCTGTTTTTT
V gene: TRBV7-9
J gene: TRBJ2-2
D gene: .